This T cell receptor beta chain derives from a study of radiotherapy plus CTLA-4 blockade in lung cancer (dated by TCRdb to 2016 to 2018). Some background on the complete study: Objective responses were observed in approximately 18% of enrolled patients, and disease control was achieved in 31%.

Clipping removes 6 bases from V and 8 bases from J, with 9 as the unmatched junction base count. CDR1 and CDR2, looked up from the germline V gene (reference sequence), are SEHNR and FQNEAQ. Spanning cysteine to phenylalanine, the CDR3 consists of 14 amino acids. Just the 42-base CDR3 DNA is kept, in frame starting at base 1. With respect to this clone: Its antigen is still unknown. No base qualities exist here, and no much larger clone lies one base off it.

The study tested focal radiation therapy combined with CTLA-4 blockade (ipilimumab) in patients with chemo-refractory metastatic non-small-cell lung cancer. Results the study describes overall, beyond this receptor: After treatment with radiotherapy and ipilimumab, TCR clones that originated in tumors expanded in peripheral blood. Increased serum interferon-beta after radiation, together with early dynamic changes in blood T cell clones, were reported to be the strongest predictors of response.

The library was made by the immunoSEQ multiplex PCR assay. TCRdb carries this immuneACCESS record with in-frame sequences only. Its versions omit some clonotypes, under half of them owing to an unresolved V gene in the studies checked, with the rest unexplained. The sample yields about 110,000 clones; more than 70% were counted once. The ten largest account for 2% to 3% of the sample. Sample: peripheral blood, taken from a patient treated with radiotherapy plus ipilimumab. This TCR derives from a human donor with non-small cell lung cancer that progressed on radiotherapy plus ipilimumab. Some clones in this sample may be carry-over from other donors' samples. This receptor chain uses TRBV7-9 and TRBJ1-4; TRBD1 aligns with 7 central bases. The DNA is TGTGCCAGCAGTCACAGGGGACTGAACGAAAAACTGTTTTTT. This codes for CASSHRGLNEKLFF.